This T cell receptor (beta chain) stems from a study of Graves' ophthalmopathy and Graves' hyperthyroidism. The CDR3 is 13 amino acids. Per the germline V gene, CDR1 is LNHNV and CDR2 is YYDKDF (reference sequence). With 11 bases clipped from V and 7 bases from J, the junction kept 10 bases outside the gene matches. In this sample, this clonotype turned up many times. Its antigen is not identified. Study results and caveats: Clonotypes were expanded in thyroid at above 0.001 frequency, and most also appeared in blood.

RNA transcripts served as template for amplifying TCR beta CDR3 sequences. RT-PCR in the first round used HTBI primers; a second-round multiplex PCR followed. Via MiXCR, TCRdb re-called the multiplex PCR reads, giving one row per CDR3 protein. This table holds a few hundred thousand distinct CDR3 sequences, 15% found once. The sample comprised peripheral blood. The rearrangement joins TRBV15 to TRBJ2-5; 10 positions match TRBD1. The source is a woman under 30 with stable Graves' hyperthyroidism. CDR3 sequence: CAASTGGLGTQYF. For the CDR3, the DNA is TGTGCCGCCTCGACAGGGGGCTTGGGGACCCAGTACTTC.